Detailed here is one T cell receptor beta chain. Its antigen is as yet unknown. Germline values: CDR1 SGDLS, CDR2 YYNGEE. V was pared by 3 bases and J by 0 bases, with 18 bases between. This CDR3 contains 18 residues. TCRdb reprocessed the reads with MiXCR, giving one entry per CDR3 protein. The sample records roughly 990,000 distinct CDR3 sequences, 25% to 40% being singletons. This entry belongs to a study of T cell repertoires in cytomegalovirus infection. Study details: Use of recently identified HLA-C-restricted and well-studied HLA-B-restricted CMV epitopes was part of the study. TCR beta signatures that were public indicated CMV infection and matching HLA type. Broader study findings: The cumulative frequency of public TCR beta families distinguished individuals who carried CMV together with the relevant HLA.

The starting material was cultured CD8+ T cells from PBMCs, obtained from culture after CMV antigen stimulation. This TCR derives from a human donor in good health (CMV status not recorded). Some clones in this sample may be carry-over from other donors' samples. V is TRBV9 and J is TRBJ2-2; D might be TRBD1 (5 bases). The CDR3 bases are TGTGCCAGCAGCGCCAGACAGATACCCCACGCGAACACCGGGGAGCTGTTTTTT. This encodes CASSARQIPHANTGELFF.